The present T cell receptor beta chain was sequenced within a study of blood T cell repertoires in COVID-19. The overall study: The United States, Italy and Spain were the sources of the acute and convalescent COVID-19 samples. The analysed material was cDNA or gDNA that came from T cells, B-cell-depleted T cells, or PBMCs.

Per the original methods: Using reference gene primer amplification, nucleated cell counts were estimated. The repertoire was sequenced with immunoSEQ multiplex PCR; TCRdb's copy has only in-frame clones and lacks some. V and J calls and clone size are those listed in that table; D and trimming were worked out from the DNA. The data show about 320,000 clones, with 87% seen just once and more than 8.5% held by the top ten. This TCR came from a woman aged 18-30 years who had recovered from COVID-19. Sequencing was carried out using PBMCs or T cells enriched from blood (not recorded which).

The CDR3 reads CASSLDRAEQFF. The CDR3, as DNA: TGTGCCAGCAGCTTAGATCGAGCGGAGCAGTTCTTC. This rearrangement joins TRBV11-3 to TRBJ2-1; the D is unclear. The CDR3 runs to 12 residues. Germline V lookup: CDR1 SGHNT, CDR2 YENEEA. V lost 0 bases, J lost 10 bases, and 7 bases lay in between.